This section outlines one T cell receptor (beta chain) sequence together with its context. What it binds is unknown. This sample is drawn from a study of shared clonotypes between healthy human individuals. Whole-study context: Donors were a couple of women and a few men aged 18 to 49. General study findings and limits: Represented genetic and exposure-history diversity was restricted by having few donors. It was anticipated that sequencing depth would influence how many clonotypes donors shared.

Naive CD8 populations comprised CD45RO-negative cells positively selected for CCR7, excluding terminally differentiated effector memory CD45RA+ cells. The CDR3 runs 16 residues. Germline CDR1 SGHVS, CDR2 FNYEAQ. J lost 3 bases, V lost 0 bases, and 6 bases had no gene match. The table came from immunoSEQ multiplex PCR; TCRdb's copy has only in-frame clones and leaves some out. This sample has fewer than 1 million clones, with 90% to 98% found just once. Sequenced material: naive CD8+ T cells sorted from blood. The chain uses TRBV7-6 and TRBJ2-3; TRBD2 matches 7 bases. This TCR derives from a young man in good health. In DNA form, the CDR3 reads TGTGCCAGCAGCTTAGCGGGAGGGCCGTCAACAGATACGCAGTATTTT. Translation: CASSLAGGPSTDTQYF.